The T cell receptor beta chain described here comes from a study of beta chain features in type 1 diabetes. Study results and caveats: For patients, the naive, central memory and Treg TCRB repertoires appeared more alike than for healthy donors. For Type 1 diabetes patients, all four CD4+ subsets carried TCRB CDR3s that were moderately but significantly shorter. Although PCR might favor shorter templates, it would do so equally in patients and controls.

In germline, CDR1 is SQVTM, CDR2 ANQGSEA. CDR3 length: 14 amino acids. The V end lost 3 bases, the J end lost 0 bases, and 8 bases lay between the germline ends. In the case of this clone: Its specificity is not known.

Every isolated RNA sample was fully reverse transcribed, so sequencing captured expressed TCRB transcripts. Clones were sequenced by immunoSEQ multiplex PCR, and TCRdb holds only the in-frame ones, with some missing. In the table there are 95,000 to 150,000 clones, 16% of which are singletons. Sorted populations all exceeded 95% purity. The origin of this receptor is a man aged 25-45 years with type 1 diabetes. The rearrangement uses TRBV29-1 and TRBJ2-2; possibly TRBD1 for D (5 bases). The sample consisted of central memory CD4+ T cells from blood. CDR3 loop: CSVEVQANTGELFF. The CDR3 DNA is TGCAGCGTTGAGGTACAGGCGAACACCGGGGAGCTGTTTTTT.